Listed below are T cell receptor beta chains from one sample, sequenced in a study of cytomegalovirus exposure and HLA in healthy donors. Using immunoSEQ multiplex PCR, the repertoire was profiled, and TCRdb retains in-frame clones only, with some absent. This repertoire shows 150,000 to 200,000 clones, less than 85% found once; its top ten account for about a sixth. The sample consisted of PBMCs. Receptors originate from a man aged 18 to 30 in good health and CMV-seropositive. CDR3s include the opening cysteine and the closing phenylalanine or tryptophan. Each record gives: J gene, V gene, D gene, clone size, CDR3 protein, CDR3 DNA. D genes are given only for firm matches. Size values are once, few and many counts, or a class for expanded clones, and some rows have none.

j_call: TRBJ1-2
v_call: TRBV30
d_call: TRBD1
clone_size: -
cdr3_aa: CAWSEGGQGRYGYTF
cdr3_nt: TGTGCCTGGAGTGAAGGCGGACAGGGGAGGTATGGCTACACCTTC

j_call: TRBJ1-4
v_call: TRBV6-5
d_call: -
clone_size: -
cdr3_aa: CASKRGTSNEKLFF
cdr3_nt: TGTGCCAGTAAGCGGGGGACCTCTAATGAAAAACTGTTTTTT

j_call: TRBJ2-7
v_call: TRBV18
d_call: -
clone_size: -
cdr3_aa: CASSRKDYYEQYF
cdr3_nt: TGTGCCAGCTCACGAAAGGACTATTACGAGCAGTACTTC

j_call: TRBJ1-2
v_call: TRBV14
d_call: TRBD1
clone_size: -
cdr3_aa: CASSQSGTGGYYGYTF
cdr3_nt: TGTGCCAGCAGCCAGTCCGGGACAGGGGGCTATTATGGCTACACCTTC

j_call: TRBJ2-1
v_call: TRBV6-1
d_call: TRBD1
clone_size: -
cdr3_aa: CASSEGDRVGDEQFF
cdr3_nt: TGTGCCAGCAGTGAGGGGGACAGGGTAGGCGATGAGCAGTTCTTC

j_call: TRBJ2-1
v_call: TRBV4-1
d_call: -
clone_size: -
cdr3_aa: CASSQDGAANEQFF
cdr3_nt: TGCGCCAGCAGCCAAGATGGGGCCGCCAATGAGCAGTTCTTC

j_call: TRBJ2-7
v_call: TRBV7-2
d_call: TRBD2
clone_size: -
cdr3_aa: CASSLVGAGGSYEQYF
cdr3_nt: TGTGCCAGCAGCTTAGTGGGGGCGGGGGGCTCCTACGAGCAGTACTTC

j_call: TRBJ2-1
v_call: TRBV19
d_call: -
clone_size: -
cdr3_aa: CASSMRDPYNEQFF
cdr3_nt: TGTGCCAGTAGTATGCGGGACCCCTACAATGAGCAGTTCTTC

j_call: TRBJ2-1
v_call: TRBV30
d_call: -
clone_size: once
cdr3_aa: CAWRWEKWNEQFF
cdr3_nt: TGTGCCTGGAGATGGGAGAAATGGAATGAGCAGTTCTTC

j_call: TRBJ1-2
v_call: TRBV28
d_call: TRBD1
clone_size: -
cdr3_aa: CASGLTGGGYGYTF
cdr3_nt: TGTGCCAGCGGATTAACAGGGGGTGGCTATGGCTACACCTTC

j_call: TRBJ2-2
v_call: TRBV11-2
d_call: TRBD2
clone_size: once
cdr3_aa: CASSPRTSRTPGELFF
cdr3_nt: TGTGCCAGCAGCCCTCGGACTAGTCGGACCCCCGGGGAGCTGTTTTTT

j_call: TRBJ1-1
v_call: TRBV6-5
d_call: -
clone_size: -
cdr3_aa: CASSYRGSGTEAFF
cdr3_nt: TGTGCCAGCAGTTACAGGGGTTCGGGCACTGAAGCTTTCTTT